Below, one TCR beta chain is given with its context. Trimming took off 2 bases at V and 2 bases at J, with 16 bases between the two ends. Germline lookup yields CDR1 SGHVS and CDR2 FQNEAQ. There are 18 residues in the CDR3. The sample comes from a study of shared T cell receptors in the human thymus. Clones were sequenced by immunoSEQ multiplex PCR, and TCRdb holds only the in-frame ones, with some missing. The repertoire holds about 660,000 clones, with approximately 90% as singletons. The sample also formed part of further work on human thymus T cells. From that second work: Donation was from healthy Finnish infants who were having corrective surgery that addressed congenital heart defects. Thymus specimens were resections from corrective heart surgery. V and J gene usage appeared biased in thymic and blood repertoires. Unrelated individuals reportedly shared highly overlapping thymic TCR repertoires.

The specimen was thymocytes. The source of this sequence is a boy younger than two with a congenital heart defect. This chain links TRBV7-8 with TRBJ2-6; TRBD2 is a possible D gene (8 bases). CDR3: CASSLIPGGGAGANVLTF. The CDR3 DNA sequence: TGTGCCAGCAGCTTAATCCCGGGAGGGGGCGCTGGGGCCAACGTCCTGACTTTC.